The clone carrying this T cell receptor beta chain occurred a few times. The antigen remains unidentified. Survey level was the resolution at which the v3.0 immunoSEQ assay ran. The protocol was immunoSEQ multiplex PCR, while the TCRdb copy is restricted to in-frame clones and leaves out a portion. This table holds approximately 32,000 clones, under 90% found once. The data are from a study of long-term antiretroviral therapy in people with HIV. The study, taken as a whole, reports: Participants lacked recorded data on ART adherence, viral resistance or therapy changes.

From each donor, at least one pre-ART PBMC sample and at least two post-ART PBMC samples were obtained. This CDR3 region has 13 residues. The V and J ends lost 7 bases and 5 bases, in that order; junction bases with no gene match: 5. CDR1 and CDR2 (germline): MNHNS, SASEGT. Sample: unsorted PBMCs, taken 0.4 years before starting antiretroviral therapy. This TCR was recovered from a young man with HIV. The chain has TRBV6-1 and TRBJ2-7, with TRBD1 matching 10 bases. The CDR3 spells CASNDGQGDEQYF. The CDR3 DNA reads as TGTGCCAGCAACGACGGACAGGGGGACGAGCAGTACTTC.